This TCR beta chain was documented in a study of T cells expressing NK-cell markers. Across the study: Sorted CD3+CD56+NKG2C+, CD3+CD56+NKG2C- and CD3+CD56-NKG2C+ T cells provided the TCR beta repertoires. One of the eight sequenced donors was seronegative, whereas the other seven were HCMV-seropositive. Study findings and constraints: These clonotypes also led the CD3+CD56-NKG2C+ fraction in four donors. Uncertainty persisted over the HCMV specificity of expanded NKG2C+ T cell clones.

The CDR3 runs 15 residues. Per germline, CDR1 SEHNR and CDR2 FQNEAQ (reference sequence). On this clonotype itself: Its antigen is unknown.

TCRdb reworked the 5' RACE reads into one entry per CDR3 protein, no DNA. This table holds some 600,000 distinct CDR3 sequences. Specimen: blood T cells: a sorted CD56 or NKG2C T cell subset, CD4+ or CD8+ T cells, or bulk PBMC T cells (not recorded which). The receptor's source is a young man in good health. V gene TRBV7-9 combines with J gene TRBJ2-5; TCRdb's D call of TRBD1 is untestable without DNA. The CDR3 loop is CASSPSLGQQETQYF.